A single T cell receptor (beta chain) is shown here with its context. Which antigen it targets is not known. The sample holds no much larger clone one base away, and base qualities are not on file. This entry belongs to a study of blood T cell repertoires in COVID-19 (dated by TCRdb to 2020 to 2022). With respect to the entire study: Collaborator samples came from the United States, Italy and Spain and covered acute and convalescent phases of COVID-19. Where available, HLA class I and class II types were obtained from metadata supplied by the sample provider rather than from assay-based typing. A de-identified subject ID, COVID-19 status, age in years and sex were almost always included in the sample metadata. Deeply sampled blood TCRbeta repertoires from subjects exposed to, actively infected with, or recovered from COVID-19 were included in the dataset. A freely available public database, intended as a resource for researchers studying the immune response to SARS-CoV-2, is where the repertoires were released. The prospective study material was composed of cDNA or gDNA derived from T cells, B-cell-depleted T cells, or PBMCs. Samples came from the ongoing ImmuneRACE study (first 160 participants) plus 1,254 subjects from 6 global collaborators.

Between the V and J ends, shortened by 0 bases and 6 bases respectively, the junction contains 8 bases. Taken from cysteine to phenylalanine, the CDR3 has 13 residues. The DNA shown is the 39-base CDR3, in frame from base 1. CDR1 and CDR2 are drawn from the germline V gene: SQVTM, ANQGSEA. The collaborating institutions used their own protocols to collect whole blood in K2EDTA tubes. For TCRbeta analysis, collaborators shipped samples in one of three forms: frozen whole blood, isolated PBMCs, or DNA extracted from either of those sample types. The full study reports these points: Clinical and demographic metadata were provided uncurated, with the amount varying by source and participant.

TCRbeta CDR3 regions were amplified from genomic DNA by means of the immunoSEQ Assay, a bias-controlled multiplex PCR. Turning to the authors' computational methods: Nucleated cell counts per sample were estimated from amplification of reference gene primers within the assay. Sequence reads were collapsed and filtered to measure the absolute abundance of every unique TCRbeta CDR3 rearrangement. For each sample, productive Simpson clonality was calculated as the square root of Simpson's diversity index across productive rearrangements. Held by TCRdb, this immuneACCESS table contains in-frame sequences only and omits some clones. Under half of the omission traces to an unresolved V gene where checked; the cause of the rest is unknown. V, J and clone size derive from that table, while D and trimming were established from the DNA sequence. The sample profile shows some 200,000 clones; around 84% of them were found once. The ten largest clones take up roughly 2.5% of the sample.

The TCR originated in a man in his forties or fifties with active or convalescent COVID-19. The sample taken for sequencing was peripheral blood. The rearrangement joined TRBV29-1 to TRBJ2-2; TRBD2 might be the D gene, on 6 matching bases. The CDR3 region has the sequence CSVEDGGSGELFF. DNA sequence: TGCAGCGTTGAAGATGGAGGGTCCGGGGAGCTGTTTTTT.